The 17 T cell receptor beta chains listed next were all sequenced from one sample in a study of cytomegalovirus exposure and HLA in healthy donors. Primers for the PCR totalled 60 Vbeta and 13 Jbeta. TCRdb's copy holds only in-frame clones and misses some; the assay was immunoSEQ multiplex PCR. This sample's table has about 58,000 clones. Sequencing input: PBMCs. The receptors come from a young woman in good health and CMV-seronegative.

The chain recombines TRBV5-1 with TRBJ1-2; D unclear. In germline, CDR1 is SGHRS, CDR2 YFSETQ. CDR3 size: 13 residues. V gave up 0 bases and J gave up 9 bases, with 12 bases separating them. The CDR3 sequence is CASSLAARLSYTF. CDR3 nucleotide sequence: TGCGCCAGCAGCTTGGCCGCACGGTTAAGCTACACCTTC.

The J gene is TRBJ1-1, the V gene TRBV5-1, with TRBD1 matching 9 bases. V dropped 9 bases and J dropped 0; count of bases not matched to a gene: 12. Looked up from germline, CDR1 is SGHRS and CDR2 is YFSETQ. The CDR3 consists of 16 residues. The CDR3 sequence: CATTPGTGNMNTEAFF. CDR3 DNA sequence: TGCGCCACAACTCCCGGGACAGGGAACATGAACACTGAAGCTTTCTTT.

The V and J genes are TRBV5-1 and TRBJ1-1; 9 bases align to TRBD1. The junction had 10 bases not matched to a gene; V was cut back by 4 bases and J by 3 bases. The CDR3 is made up of 16 amino acids. In germline, CDR1 is SGHRS, CDR2 YFSETQ. CDR3 region: CASSPSTGGLDTEAFF. The CDR3, as DNA: TGCGCCAGCAGCCCCTCAACAGGGGGCTTGGACACTGAAGCTTTCTTT.

The V call is TRBV5-1, the J call TRBJ2-7; 12 bases match TRBD2. Per germline, CDR1 SGHRS and CDR2 YFSETQ. The CDR3 sequence is 16 residues long. The V and J ends lost 0 bases and 6 bases, in that order; junction bases with no gene match: 7. In DNA form, the CDR3 reads TGCGCCAGCAGCTTGGCACTAGCGGGAGGATCCCTCGAGCAGTACTTC. This codes for CASSLALAGGSLEQYF.

The V gene is TRBV6-6, the J gene TRBJ2-7; D is unresolved. CDR3 size: 11 residues. The germline CDR1 and CDR2 sequences are MNHNY and SVGAGI (reference sequence). V lost 5 bases and J 4 bases, leaving 6 bases between the germline ends. For the CDR3, the DNA is TGTGCCAGCAGTGAACGGTACGAGCAGTACTTC. This translates into CASSERYEQYF.

For the CDR3, the DNA is TGTGCCAGCAGCCCTGCCGACAGGCAAGAGACCCAGTACTTC. It codes for CASSPADRQETQYF. The chain has TRBV7-7 and TRBJ2-5; D possibly corresponds to TRBD1 (6 bases). The V gene's germline CDR1 is SSHAT and CDR2 FNYEAQ (reference sequence). V gave up 5 bases and J gave up 2 bases, with 12 bases separating them. The CDR3 length is 14 residues.

The gene calls are TRBV7-9 and TRBJ1-3; TRBD1 might be the D (5 bases). Germline lookup yields CDR1 SEHNR and CDR2 FQNEAQ (reference sequence). Trimming left V 5 bases short and J 4 bases short, with 18 bases between. This CDR3 comprises 16 residues. The CDR3 is CASSQHTQGDGNTIYF. The CDR3 coding sequence is TGTGCCAGCAGCCAACACACCCAGGGTGACGGAAACACCATATATTTT.

V is TRBV27 and J is TRBJ1-2; D is undetermined. V was shortened by 7 bases and J by 4 bases, with 10 bases between the two germline ends. Germline V CDR1 and CDR2: MNHEY, SMNVEV (reference sequence). The CDR3 is made up of 12 amino acids. In DNA form, the CDR3 reads TGTGCCAGCACTACCGGGAGCTATGGCTACACCTTC. Residues: CASTTGSYGYTF.

This sequence joins TRBV18 and TRBJ1-2, with TRBD1 matching 9 bases. J gave up 6 bases and V 3 bases, and 5 bases lay outside the gene matches. Germline-derived CDR1 and CDR2 are KGHSH and LQKENI. The CDR3 contains 14 residues. As DNA, the CDR3 is TGTGCCAGCTCACCCCAGGGACAGGGCCATGGCTACACCTTC. It encodes CASSPQGQGHGYTF.

The V call is TRBV10-2, the J call TRBJ1-5; 7 bases are a match to TRBD1. Germline lookup yields CDR1 WSHSY and CDR2 SAAADI. This CDR3 contains 14 residues. With V trimmed by 6 bases and J by 4 bases, 6 bases remained unmatched. The DNA of the CDR3 is TGCGCCAGCAGGGGGACAGCAAATAATCAGCCCCAGCATTTT. It codes for CASRGTANNQPQHF.

The chain uses TRBV5-1 and TRBJ2-7, with D unresolved. There are 15 residues in the CDR3. The V end lost 5 bases, the J end lost 2 bases, and 17 bases lay between the germline ends. Germline values: CDR1 SGHRS, CDR2 YFSETQ. The CDR3 DNA is TGCGCCAGCAGTCTCCTTAACCCACTCCCCTACGAGCAGTACTTC. It translates to CASSLLNPLPYEQYF.

The chain recombines TRBV6-5 with TRBJ2-5; weak D call: TRBD2 (6 bases). The CDR3 totals 14 residues. The V and J ends lost 6 bases and 5 bases respectively, with 16 bases between them. The V gene's germline CDR1 is MNHEY and CDR2 SVGAGI. CDR3 DNA: TGTGCCAGCAGCAAGGGGCGGGAAGTCGAGACCCAGTACTTC. This translates into CASSKGREVETQYF.

CDR3 protein: CASSLRRTSVTETQYF. The CDR3 DNA is TGTGCCAGCAGCTTGCGGAGGACTAGCGTAACAGAGACCCAGTACTTC. This sequence joins TRBV11-3 and TRBJ2-5, with 9 bases lining up with TRBD2. This CDR3 contains 16 residues. The germline V gene has CDR1 SGHNT and CDR2 YENEEA. The ends lost 3 bases at V and 4 bases at J; junction bases unmatched: 9.

The CDR3 nucleotides read TGCGCCAGCAGCACCTCACAGCTTTCCTACGAGCAGTACTTC. This sequence encodes CASSTSQLSYEQYF. The genes are TRBV5-1 and TRBJ2-7, with no clear D. Trimming cost V 4 bases and J 1 base, with 12 bases left between them. This CDR3 is 14 amino acids long. Germline CDR1 and CDR2: SGHRS and YFSETQ.

CDR3 nucleotide sequence: TGTGCCAGCAGCGAACAAGCGAACACTGAAGCTTTCTTT. It encodes CASSEQANTEAFF. V usage is TRBV6-1 and J usage is TRBJ1-1; D gene ambiguous. The germline V gene encodes CDR1 MNHNS and CDR2 SASEGT. CDR3 length equals 13 residues. Trimming removed 6 bases at V and 1 base at J, with 9 bases between.

V is TRBV5-1 and J is TRBJ2-2; D is ambiguous. Germline CDR1 SGHRS, CDR2 YFSETQ. Trimming removed 5 bases at V and 6 bases at J, with 5 bases between. The CDR3 runs 11 residues. CDR3 nucleotides: TGCGCCAGCAGTCTTCCCGGGGAGCTGTTTTTT. This translates into CASSLPGELFF.

This chain links TRBV27 with TRBJ2-7, with a tentative D call TRBD1 (8 bases). Germline CDR1 is MNHEY and CDR2 is SMNVEV (reference sequence). V lost 0 bases to trimming and J lost 1 base, with 13 bases between them. The CDR3 is made up of 16 amino acids. In DNA form, the CDR3 reads TGTGCCAGCAGTTTATCCAACAGGGGGGGGTCCTACGAGCAGTACTTC. Translated: CASSLSNRGGSYEQYF.